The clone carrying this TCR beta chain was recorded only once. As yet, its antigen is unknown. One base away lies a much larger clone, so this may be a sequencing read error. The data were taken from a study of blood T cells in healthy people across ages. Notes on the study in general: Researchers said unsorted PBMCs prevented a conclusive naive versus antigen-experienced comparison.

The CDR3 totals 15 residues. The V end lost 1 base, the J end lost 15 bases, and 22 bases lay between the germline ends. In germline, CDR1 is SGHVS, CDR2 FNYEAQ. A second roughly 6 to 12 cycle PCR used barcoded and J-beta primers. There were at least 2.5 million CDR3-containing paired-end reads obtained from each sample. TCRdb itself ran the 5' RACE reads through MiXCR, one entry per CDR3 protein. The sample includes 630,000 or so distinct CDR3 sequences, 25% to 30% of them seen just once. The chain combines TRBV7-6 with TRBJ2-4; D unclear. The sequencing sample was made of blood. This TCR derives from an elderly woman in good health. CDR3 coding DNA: TGTGCCAGCAGCTTAGTTCAGGAAGAAGCTACCAGTCTGTACTTC. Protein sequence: CASSLVQEEATSLYF.